This is a list of T cell receptor beta chains from one sample in a study of early T cells in non-severe SARS-CoV-2 infection. TCRdb called the 5' RACE reads again in MiXCR, with one record for every CDR3 protein. The sample includes around 80,000 distinct CDR3 sequences, approximately 12% of them seen just once. Sequenced material: whole blood. The receptors stem from an adult who was a healthcare worker with PCR-confirmed SARS-CoV-2 infection or an uninfected control (not recorded which). Both conserved end residues are part of each CDR3. D genes are given only for firm matches.

CDR3aa: CSVAGQSGEQYF; v_gene: TRBV29-1; j_gene: TRBJ2-7; d_gene: TRBD1
CDR3aa: CASSSSSGIGYNEQFF; v_gene: TRBV5-1; j_gene: TRBJ2-1; d_gene: TRBD2
CDR3aa: CASSWGPQQGQPQHF; v_gene: TRBV19; j_gene: TRBJ1-5; d_gene: -
CDR3aa: CSVEGAGSQANYGYTF; v_gene: TRBV29-1; j_gene: TRBJ1-2; d_gene: -
CDR3aa: CAWKVGQNTEAFF; v_gene: TRBV30; j_gene: TRBJ1-1; d_gene: -
CDR3aa: CASSQGISPNYGYTF; v_gene: TRBV6-5; j_gene: TRBJ1-2; d_gene: -
CDR3aa: CASSQDYGLLTEQYF; v_gene: TRBV4-1; j_gene: TRBJ2-7; d_gene: -
CDR3aa: CASSSRGREKEANVLTF; v_gene: TRBV7-8; j_gene: TRBJ2-6; d_gene: TRBD2
CDR3aa: CASSLLGQHTEAFF; v_gene: TRBV5-1; j_gene: TRBJ1-1; d_gene: -
CDR3aa: CASSLVGENTEAFF; v_gene: TRBV5-4; j_gene: TRBJ1-1; d_gene: -
CDR3aa: CASSLNVVGEQYF; v_gene: TRBV11-2; j_gene: TRBJ2-7; d_gene: -
CDR3aa: CASRGTGGNWGYGYTF; v_gene: TRBV28; j_gene: TRBJ1-2; d_gene: TRBD1
CDR3aa: CASSSGRISQFF; v_gene: TRBV19; j_gene: TRBJ2-1; d_gene: -
CDR3aa: CASSPDRSYEQYF; v_gene: TRBV7-6; j_gene: TRBJ2-7; d_gene: -
CDR3aa: CASGDPLGGQTF; v_gene: TRBV6-5; j_gene: TRBJ2-7; d_gene: -
CDR3aa: CASSNSTGKTEAFF; v_gene: TRBV5-1; j_gene: TRBJ1-1; d_gene: -
CDR3aa: CSARDRGGHNTGELFF; v_gene: TRBV20-1; j_gene: TRBJ2-2; d_gene: -
CDR3aa: CASSPGTSGRSVYEQYF; v_gene: TRBV12-3/TRBV12-4; j_gene: TRBJ2-7; d_gene: TRBD2
CDR3aa: CSLEGGVSYEQYF; v_gene: TRBV20-1; j_gene: TRBJ2-7; d_gene: -
CDR3aa: CASTGTSGTDTQYF; v_gene: TRBV5-1; j_gene: TRBJ2-3; d_gene: TRBD2
CDR3aa: CSAWGVESYNEQFF; v_gene: TRBV20-1; j_gene: TRBJ2-1; d_gene: -
CDR3aa: CASRPPGLGTDTQYF; v_gene: TRBV7-2; j_gene: TRBJ2-3; d_gene: -
CDR3aa: CASSFRRGQDEQFF; v_gene: TRBV28; j_gene: TRBJ2-1; d_gene: -
CDR3aa: CASSSGPSYQETQYF; v_gene: TRBV7-2; j_gene: TRBJ2-5; d_gene: -
CDR3aa: CASSQVGVTEAFF; v_gene: TRBV4-1; j_gene: TRBJ1-1; d_gene: -
CDR3aa: CASRPLQADTRGEGEQFF; v_gene: TRBV7-8; j_gene: TRBJ2-1; d_gene: TRBD2
CDR3aa: CASSLRPGHLRSYEQYF; v_gene: TRBV6-5; j_gene: TRBJ2-7; d_gene: -
CDR3aa: CASSEAARGGNQPQHF; v_gene: TRBV6-1; j_gene: TRBJ1-5; d_gene: -
CDR3aa: CSARDQNTGELFF; v_gene: TRBV20-1; j_gene: TRBJ2-2; d_gene: -
CDR3aa: CSARDLAGTAYYEQYF; v_gene: TRBV20-1; j_gene: TRBJ2-7; d_gene: TRBD1
CDR3aa: CASSMKQGAVWEQYF; v_gene: TRBV27; j_gene: TRBJ2-7; d_gene: TRBD1
CDR3aa: CASSYLRDISYEQYF; v_gene: TRBV6-6; j_gene: TRBJ2-7; d_gene: -
CDR3aa: CASSPGAGFPGYTF; v_gene: TRBV7-9; j_gene: TRBJ1-2; d_gene: -
CDR3aa: CASSPNRQAPNEQFF; v_gene: TRBV18; j_gene: TRBJ2-1; d_gene: -
CDR3aa: CASSPNLELIAMYEQFF; v_gene: TRBV28; j_gene: TRBJ2-1; d_gene: -
CDR3aa: CASSQTKGAEAFF; v_gene: TRBV3-1; j_gene: TRBJ1-1; d_gene: -
CDR3aa: CANSLADSYEQYF; v_gene: TRBV5-8; j_gene: TRBJ2-7; d_gene: -
CDR3aa: CASSKPEEGQGAAKNIQYF; v_gene: TRBV21-1; j_gene: TRBJ2-4; d_gene: -
CDR3aa: CSVGRGQGTDTQYF; v_gene: TRBV29-1; j_gene: TRBJ2-3; d_gene: TRBD1
CDR3aa: CASSEGGGDTGELFF; v_gene: TRBV6-4; j_gene: TRBJ2-2; d_gene: -
CDR3aa: CSISGTTHTGELFF; v_gene: TRBV29-1; j_gene: TRBJ2-2; d_gene: -
CDR3aa: CSVPGTSGRTAQYF; v_gene: TRBV20-1; j_gene: TRBJ2-5; d_gene: TRBD2
CDR3aa: CSADGTSGDFQETQYF; v_gene: TRBV20-1; j_gene: TRBJ2-5; d_gene: TRBD2
CDR3aa: CASSLRGGEGYEQYF; v_gene: TRBV5-1; j_gene: TRBJ2-7; d_gene: TRBD1
CDR3aa: CASSLELTGELFF; v_gene: TRBV5-1; j_gene: TRBJ2-2; d_gene: -
CDR3aa: CATSSTGVIYGYTF; v_gene: TRBV15; j_gene: TRBJ1-2; d_gene: TRBD1
CDR3aa: CASSQGDRGREKLFF; v_gene: TRBV12-3/TRBV12-4; j_gene: TRBJ1-4; d_gene: TRBD1
CDR3aa: CSASAGDLSSYEQYF; v_gene: TRBV20-1; j_gene: TRBJ2-7; d_gene: -
CDR3aa: CASSQHTGGVSYEQFF; v_gene: TRBV4-1; j_gene: TRBJ2-1; d_gene: TRBD2
CDR3aa: CASSQWNRGAGNTIYF; v_gene: TRBV3-1; j_gene: TRBJ1-3; d_gene: -
CDR3aa: CASRNRASGEQFF; v_gene: TRBV28; j_gene: TRBJ2-1; d_gene: -
CDR3aa: CASSPGTVNTEAFF; v_gene: TRBV7-3; j_gene: TRBJ1-1; d_gene: -
CDR3aa: CASSQDSAKNYGYTF; v_gene: TRBV4-2; j_gene: TRBJ1-2; d_gene: -
CDR3aa: CASSLDGNTIYF; v_gene: TRBV7-2; j_gene: TRBJ1-3; d_gene: -
CDR3aa: CASSPDGGRTEVFF; v_gene: TRBV7-8; j_gene: TRBJ1-1; d_gene: -
CDR3aa: CASRETGIDTQYF; v_gene: TRBV28; j_gene: TRBJ2-3; d_gene: TRBD1
CDR3aa: CASSLVLSGYEQYF; v_gene: TRBV7-9; j_gene: TRBJ2-7; d_gene: -
CDR3aa: CSVVGATNTEAFF; v_gene: TRBV29-1; j_gene: TRBJ1-1; d_gene: -
CDR3aa: CASSAGQDYEQYF; v_gene: TRBV7-6; j_gene: TRBJ2-7; d_gene: -